The 23 T cell receptor beta chains listed next were all sequenced from one sample in a study of breast tumors, draining lymph nodes, adjacent tissues. Breast cancer patients provided tissue from their axillary draining lymph nodes. MiXCR, applied by TCRdb to the multiplex PCR reads, yields one record per CDR3 protein. The table has about 300,000 distinct CDR3 sequences, under 35% seen once. The sequencing sample was made of axillary lymph node tissue. The origin of the receptors is a female donor with breast cancer. Some clones in this sample may be carry-over from other donors' samples.

About this clonotype itself: This may stem from a read error, because a much larger clone lies one nucleotide away. The J gene is TRBJ2-5, the V gene TRBV5-1; maybe TRBD2 (6 bases). Germline V lookup: CDR1 SGHRS, CDR2 YFSETQ. This CDR3 spans 14 amino acids. CDR3 DNA: TGCGCCAGCAGCCCTGTAGCGGAGAAAGACACCCAGTACTTC. This sequence encodes CASSPVAEKDTQYF.

To note about this clonotype: A much larger clone sits a single nucleotide away, making a read error possible. The chain couples TRBV7-2 to TRBJ2-5; a possible D gene is TRBD2 (5 bases). The germline gives CDR1 SGHTA, CDR2 FQGNSA. The CDR3 covers 16 residues. V was trimmed by 4 bases and J by 1 base, leaving 16 bases between them. DNA of the CDR3: TGTGCCAGCAGCTCGGGGATAAGTTTCCTCCAAGAGACCCAGTACTTC. Protein: CASSSGISFLQETQYF.

This clonotype came up many times. The gene calls are TRBV20-1 and TRBJ2-2, with D possibly being TRBD2 (6 bases). Deletions cut 5 bases from V and 0 bases from J, with 16 bases between. The CDR3 has 16 residues. CDR1 and CDR2 (germline): DFQATT, SNEGSKA (reference sequence). The CDR3 nucleotides are TGCAGTGCTCACCTCCTAGCGCTGTCGAACACCGGGGAGCTGTTTTTT. Translated: CSAHLLALSNTGELFF.

This clonotype was counted many times. The rearrangement links TRBV28 to TRBJ1-5; no firm D call. Trimming stripped 6 bases from V and 5 bases from J, with 11 bases between. Germline assignment: CDR1 MDHEN and CDR2 SYDVKM. This CDR3 has 13 amino acids. The CDR3 region is CASSSRQDQPQHF. CDR3 in DNA: TGTGCCAGCAGCTCCCGGCAGGATCAGCCCCAGCATTTT.

A note on this clonotype: An end of the junction does not agree with germline; a read error may underlie this. This chain joins TRBV15 and TRBJ2-1; 11 bases are a match to TRBD1. Germline V gene lookup returns CDR1 LNHNV and CDR2 YYDKDF (reference sequence). CDR3 length: 17 residues. CDR3 DNA sequence: TGTGCCATCAGCCCCCCAGAAGGGACAGGGGGGGTTGGTGAGCAGTTCTTC. Its protein product is CAISPPEGTGGVGEQFF.

This chain links TRBV19 with TRBJ2-1, with a weak D call TRBD1 (5 bases). The CDR3 contains 14 residues. CDR1 and CDR2 from the germline V gene are LNHDA and SQIVND (reference sequence). V lost 3 bases to trimming and J lost 6 bases, with 12 bases between them. CDR3 region: CASSMALGLNEQFF. CDR3 DNA sequence: TGTGCCAGTAGTATGGCCCTGGGGCTCAATGAGCAGTTCTTC. Using reference TRBV19 and TRBJ2-1 for the parts outside the CDR3, the full variable domain is DGGITQSPKYLFRKEGQNVTLSCEQNLNHDAMYWYRQDPGQGLRLIYYSQIVNDFQKGDIAEGYSVSREKKESFPLTVTSAQKNPTAFYLCASSMALGLNEQFFGPGTRLTVL.

This clonotype was counted ten times or more. The V gene is TRBV6-5, the J gene TRBJ1-6, with 11 positions matching TRBD1. This CDR3 has 15 amino acids. Germline V gene sequence: CDR1 MNHEY, CDR2 SVGAGI. The J segment lost 5 bases and the V segment lost 6 bases, leaving 3 bases of the junction unmatched. The CDR3 DNA follows: TGTGCCAGCAGGGGACAGGGGGGAAATAATTCACCCCTCCACTTT. Amino acids: CASRGQGGNNSPLHF.

At least ten counts were recorded for this clonotype. This chain connects TRBV20-1 to TRBJ2-7; 8 bases align to TRBD1. The CDR3 length is 14 residues. The junction had 10 bases not matched to a gene; V was cut back by 4 bases and J by 5 bases. Per germline, CDR1 DFQATT and CDR2 SNEGSKA (reference sequence). CDR3 amino acids: CSAIGTGRQNEQYF. The CDR3 coding sequence is TGCAGTGCTATCGGGACAGGAAGACAGAACGAGCAGTACTTC.

This clonotype appeared many times. The V call is TRBV7-9, the J call TRBJ2-2; weak D call: TRBD1 (6 bases). V was shortened by 5 bases and J by 0 bases, with 10 bases between the two germline ends. The CDR3 totals 15 residues. Per the germline V gene, CDR1 is SEHNR and CDR2 is FQNEAQ (reference sequence). The CDR3 coding sequence is TGTGCCAGCAGCCCTTGGGGGCCGAACACCGGGGAGCTGTTTTTT. This codes for CASSPWGPNTGELFF.

This clonotype occurred many times. V usage is TRBV20-1 and J usage is TRBJ2-7; 9 bases are shared with TRBD2. The V gene's germline CDR1 is DFQATT and CDR2 SNEGSKA (reference sequence). The CDR3 spans 14 residues. The junction had 11 bases not matched to a gene; V was cut back by 6 bases and J by 5 bases. In nucleotides, the CDR3 is TGCAGTGCCGACAATAGCGGGAGTCGGGACGAGCAGTACTTC. Its protein is CSADNSGSRDEQYF.

This clonotype was seen ten or more times. This sequence joins TRBV7-9 and TRBJ1-2; 7 bases line up with TRBD1. CDR3 length: 14 amino acids. The junction had 1 base not matched to a gene; V was cut back by 0 bases and J by 3 bases. Germline loops: CDR1 SEHNR, CDR2 FQNEAQ (reference sequence). In nucleotides, the CDR3 is TGTGCCAGCAGCTTAGCGGGGACAGACTATGGCTACACCTTC. Its protein product is CASSLAGTDYGYTF.

Ten or more counts support this clonotype. For the CDR3, the DNA is TGTGCCAGTAGTACCGGGAGGAGGAGTGAGCAGTTCTTC. As protein: CASSTGRRSEQFF. The chain couples TRBV19 to TRBJ2-1; 7 positions match TRBD2. The CDR3 contains 13 residues. The germline CDR1 and CDR2 sequences are LNHDA and SQIVND (reference sequence). The V segment lost 4 bases and the J segment 9 bases; nucleotides outside the gene matches: 6.

This clonotype was picked up many times. This chain uses TRBV5-4 with TRBJ2-1; 9 bases match TRBD1. Germline trimming cut 4 bases from V and 3 bases from J; bases unmatched to any gene: 8. The CDR3 runs to 16 residues. The germline V gene has CDR1 SGHNT and CDR2 YYREEE (reference sequence). The CDR3 region is CASSRQGEIIYNEQFF. For the CDR3, the DNA is TGTGCCAGCAGCCGACAGGGGGAAATTATCTACAATGAGCAGTTCTTC.

This clonotype was recorded at least ten times. The chain uses TRBV9 and TRBJ2-2, with 8 bases that match TRBD2. With 4 bases clipped from V and 6 bases from J, the junction kept 5 bases outside the gene matches. The CDR3 length is 14 residues. Germline CDR1 SGDLS, CDR2 YYNGEE. The CDR3 DNA is TGTGCCAGCAGCCTGCAGACTAGCGCCGGGGAGCTGTTTTTT. Its translation is CASSLQTSAGELFF.

This clonotype was counted many times. The gene calls are TRBV20-1 and TRBJ2-1; the D gene is possibly TRBD2 (5 bases). The CDR3 covers 14 residues. In germline, CDR1 is DFQATT, CDR2 SNEGSKA (reference sequence). V gave up 2 bases and J gave up 11 bases, with 19 bases separating them. This chain's CDR3 is CSARSAGVNRKQFF. CDR3 DNA sequence: TGCAGTGCTAGAAGTGCGGGCGTCAACCGAAAGCAGTTCTTC.

This clonotype was seen repeatedly, ten times or more. The V and J genes are TRBV12-3 or TRBV12-4 and TRBJ1-2; D unclear. V gave up 5 bases and J gave up 7 bases, with 14 bases separating them. The CDR3 is 13 residues long. DNA of the CDR3: TGTGCCAGCAGTCCAACACCCCTATCTGGCTACACCTTC. As protein: CASSPTPLSGYTF.

This clonotype was seen ten or more times. The chain carries TRBV5-5 and TRBJ2-1, with D uncertain. CDR1 and CDR2 from the germline V gene are SGHKS and YYEKEE (reference sequence). The CDR3 sequence is 13 residues long. V was trimmed by 1 base and J by 7 bases, leaving 9 bases between them. The CDR3 nucleotides read TGTGCCAGCAGCTTGTACAGCCTGAATGAGCAGTTCTTC. Protein: CASSLYSLNEQFF.

This clonotype was recorded many times. The CDR3 DNA follows: TGTGCCAGCAGCCTGGGGACTAGCCTAGGCGCAGATACGCAGTATTTT. It specifies CASSLGTSLGADTQYF. This rearrangement joins TRBV7-9 to TRBJ2-3, with TRBD2 matching 9 bases. CDR1 SEHNR and CDR2 FQNEAQ come from the germline V gene (reference sequence). This CDR3 comprises 16 residues. With 5 bases clipped from V and 4 bases from J, the junction kept 10 bases outside the gene matches.

A word on this clonotype: A much larger clone lies one base from this, so it may be a read error. The chain joins TRBV7-3 to TRBJ2-1; 10 nucleotides line up with TRBD2. The CDR3 has 15 residues. Germline V lookup: CDR1 SGHTA, CDR2 FQGTGA. In nucleotides, the CDR3 is TGTGCCAGCAGCTTAGCCAGCGGGAGGGCCAATGAGCGGTTCTTC. Amino acid sequence: CASSLASGRANERFF.

The table lists this clonotype with many counts. The chain employs TRBV10-3 and TRBJ2-1; D is possibly TRBD2 (6 bases). The germline CDR1 and CDR2 sequences are ENHRY and SYGVKD. V shed 2 bases and J shed 7 bases, with 9 bases lying between them. This CDR3 has 13 amino acids. The CDR3: CAISEDGGNEQFF. Written as DNA, the CDR3 is TGTGCCATCAGTGAGGATGGGGGGAATGAGCAGTTCTTC.

This clonotype was seen ten or more times. V gene TRBV29-1 combines with J gene TRBJ2-7, with 7 bases aligning to TRBD2. Germline lookup yields CDR1 SQVTM and CDR2 ANQGSEA. V gave up 7 bases and J gave up 4 bases; unmatched junction bases: 7. The CDR3 extends over 12 amino acids. The CDR3 spells CSGRGEAYEQYF. The CDR3, as DNA: TGCAGCGGCCGGGGGGAGGCGTACGAGCAGTACTTC.

The chain couples TRBV29-1 to TRBJ2-3; 12 positions agree with TRBD2. Germline values: CDR1 SQVTM, CDR2 ANQGSEA. Losses at the gene ends were 6 bases for V and 6 bases for J; bases not matched to a gene: 4. The CDR3 has 13 residues. The CDR3 DNA follows: TGCAGCGTGAGACTAGCGGGAGAGGATACGCAGTATTTT. As protein: CSVRLAGEDTQYF.

This clonotype was seen at least ten times. The chain is built from TRBV5-4 and TRBJ1-4; 7 nucleotides line up with TRBD1. V shed 5 bases, J shed 6 bases, and the junction held 4 bases outside the gene matches. The CDR3 has 13 amino acids. Germline-derived CDR1 and CDR2 are SGHNT and YYREEE (reference sequence). CDR3 sequence reads: CASRGGADEKLFF. Written as DNA, the CDR3 is TGTGCCAGCAGAGGGGGCGCGGATGAAAAACTGTTTTTT.